The source of this T cell receptor beta chain is a study of shared clonotypes between healthy human individuals. Study conclusions and caveats: Blood was the only sampled material, and tissue repertoires likely differ. Naive CD4 clonotypes overlapped across a few donors at approximately 5%.

In the case of this clone: What it binds is not known. Other nucleotide sequences in the sample specify the same CDR3.

CDR3 length equals 14 residues. V trimming: 1 base; J trimming: 4 bases; junction bases outside the gene matches: 3. CDR1 is GTSNPN and CDR2 is SVGIG in the germline V gene (reference sequence). Positive CCR7 selection of CD45RO-negative cells yielded the naive CD8 cells, and terminally differentiated effector memory CD45RA+ cells were excluded. Some clones are missing from TCRdb's copy, which holds only in-frame ones; the method was immunoSEQ multiplex PCR. The sample consists of around 2,000,000 clones, about 95% of them appearing once. The sequencing input was naive CD8+ T cells sorted from blood. The sequence was collected from a young man in good health. The rearrangement uses TRBV30 and TRBJ2-7; 11 bases map to TRBD1. The CDR3: CAWSAGTGGYEQYF. Written as DNA, the CDR3 is TGTGCCTGGAGTGCAGGGACAGGGGGTTACGAGCAGTACTTC.